The sequence of this T cell receptor beta chain was determined in a study of T cell repertoires in aging, cancer and after chemotherapy. Study details: Six age groups, ranging from 30 or younger to 70 or older, included the donors. Patients with glioblastoma brain tumors were sampled before and after temozolomide-based therapy. Study results and caveats: Loss of evenness, beyond lost richness, contributed to age-related TCR diversity decline in cancer patients.

CDR3 length: 13 residues. V was shortened by 3 bases and J by 0 bases, with 3 bases between the two germline ends. Rearranged V-D-J TRB sequences were amplified with a mixed TRB-A/B primer pool. TCRdb used MiXCR to reprocess the multiplex PCR reads, holding one entry per CDR3 protein. Of around 1,600 distinct CDR3 sequences in the sample, 28% are singletons; the top ten hold around 35%. Remarks on this clonotype: The antigen remains undetermined.

Amplification of TCR beta used genomic DNA extracted from peripheral blood. The rearrangement uses TRBV12-3 or TRBV12-4 and TRBJ1-5; D not certain. This clonotype originated in a human donor with a solid tumor. Sample: blood. CDR3 nucleotides: TGTGCCAGCAGTTTTGGTAGCAATCAGCCCCAGCATTTT. It is translated as CASSFGSNQPQHF.